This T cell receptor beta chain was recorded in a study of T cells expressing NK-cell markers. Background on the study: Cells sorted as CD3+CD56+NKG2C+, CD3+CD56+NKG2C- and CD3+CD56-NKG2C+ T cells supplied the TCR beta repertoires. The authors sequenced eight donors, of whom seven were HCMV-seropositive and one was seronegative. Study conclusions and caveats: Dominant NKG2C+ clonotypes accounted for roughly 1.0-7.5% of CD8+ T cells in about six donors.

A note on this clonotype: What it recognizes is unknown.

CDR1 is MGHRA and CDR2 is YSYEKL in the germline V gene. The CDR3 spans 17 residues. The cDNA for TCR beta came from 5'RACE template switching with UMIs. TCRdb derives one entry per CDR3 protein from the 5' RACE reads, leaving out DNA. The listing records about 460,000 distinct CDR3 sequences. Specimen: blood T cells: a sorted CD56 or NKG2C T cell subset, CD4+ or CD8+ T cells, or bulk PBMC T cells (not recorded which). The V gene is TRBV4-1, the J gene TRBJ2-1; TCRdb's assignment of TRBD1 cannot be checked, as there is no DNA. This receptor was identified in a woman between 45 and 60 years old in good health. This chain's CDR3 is CASSQERAGSFRVEQFF.